The 9 T cell receptor beta chains given below trace back to one sample, sequenced in a study of radiotherapy plus CTLA-4 blockade in lung cancer. Libraries were prepared by immunoSEQ multiplex PCR; TCRdb keeps only in-frame clonotypes and omits some of them. The table records about 110,000 clones, roughly 77% of them present only once. This sample comprised peripheral blood, obtained from a patient treated with radiotherapy plus ipilimumab. All receptors derive from a human donor with non-small cell lung cancer that progressed on radiotherapy plus ipilimumab. Some clones in this sample may be carry-over from other donors' samples.

The chain uses TRBV28 and TRBJ1-6; D gene ambiguous. Germline-derived CDR1 and CDR2 are MDHEN and SYDVKM. V gave up 3 bases and J gave up 5 bases, with 8 bases separating them. The CDR3 is 14 residues long. The CDR3 spells CASSLVLNNSPLHF. The CDR3 DNA reads TGTGCCAGCAGTTTGGTTCTAAATAATTCACCCCTCCACTTT. The full variable domain, its missing parts supplied by reference TRBV28 and TRBJ1-6, is DVKVTQSSRYLVKRTGEKVFLECVQDMDHENMFWYRQDPGLGLRLIYFSYDVKMKEKGDIPEGYSVSREKKERFSLILESASTNQTSMYLCASSLVLNNSPLHFGNGTRLTVT.

The chain recombines TRBV6-5 with TRBJ2-7; 11 bases fit TRBD1. CDR3 size: 14 residues. Germline V gives CDR1 MNHEY, CDR2 SVGAGI. V was pared by 7 bases and J by 6 bases, with 8 bases of the junction left unmatched. CDR3 bases: TGTGCCAGCACCAGGGACAGGGGGATCGGCGAGCAGTACTTC. This gives the protein CASTRDRGIGEQYF.

The chain employs TRBV5-1 and TRBJ2-7, with D possibly being TRBD1 (5 bases). The CDR3 spans 13 residues. Between the trimmed V and J ends, which lost 4 bases and 0 bases, there was a span of 8 bases. The germline CDR1 and CDR2 sequences are SGHRS and YFSETQ. The CDR3 coding sequence is TGCGCCAGCAGCGAGGACACCTCCTACGAGCAGTACTTC. It translates to CASSEDTSYEQYF.

The chain joins TRBV7-2 to TRBJ1-1, with a possible D match to TRBD1 (6 bases). Per the germline V gene, CDR1 is SGHTA and CDR2 is FQGNSA. The CDR3 totals 13 residues. The V end was cut by 1 base, the J end by 5 bases, with 8 bases between. The DNA of the CDR3 is TGTGCCAGCAGCTTAGGACAGGCAACTGAAGCTTTCTTT. Translation: CASSLGQATEAFF.

With regard to this clone: One end of the junction varies from germline; a read error may be responsible. The chain carries TRBV7-7 and TRBJ2-7, with D perhaps TRBD2 (6 bases). The CDR3 totals 15 residues. Germline V CDR1 and CDR2: SSHAT, FNYEAQ (reference sequence). The CDR3 here is CASSPLGRSSYEQYF. The DNA for the CDR3 is TGTGCTAGCAGCCCCCTGGGGAGGAGCTCCTACGAGCAGTACTTC.

This clone was detected a few times. The rearrangement links TRBV6-1 to TRBJ1-5; a possible D gene is TRBD1 (5 bases). Per the germline V gene, CDR1 is MNHNS and CDR2 is SASEGT. The CDR3 totals 15 residues. Trimming left V 6 bases short and J 6 bases short, with 18 bases between. CDR3 region: CASSDPWGVGQPQHF. Written as DNA, the CDR3 is TGTGCCAGCAGCGACCCCTGGGGCGTGGGTCAGCCCCAGCATTTT.

To note about this clone: The CDR3 end shows no conserved phenylalanine or tryptophan, and so a read error is likely. The chain employs TRBV7-2 and TRBJ1-2; the D is unclear. With 1 base removed from V and 8 bases from J, the gap between germline ends came to 14 bases. The CDR3 sequence is 14 residues long. Germline V gene data show CDR1 as SGHTA and CDR2 as FQGNSA. The DNA of the CDR3 is TGTGCCAGCAGCTTAGGGCCGAGGACGGTGGGCTACACCCTC. This sequence encodes CASSLGPRTVGYTL.

V is TRBV7-2 and J is TRBJ2-7, with 7 bases matching TRBD2. This CDR3 is built from 15 residues. V gave up 6 bases and J gave up 3 bases; unmatched junction bases: 11. Germline V gene sequence: CDR1 SGHTA, CDR2 FQGNSA. CDR3 DNA: TGTGCCAGCAGTCAGGTATCGGGGGGATACTACGAGCAGTACTTC. It yields the protein CASSQVSGGYYEQYF.

The chain joins TRBV7-2 to TRBJ1-2; TRBD1 matches 11 bases. CDR3 length: 16 amino acids. After removal of 3 bases from V and 8 bases from J, the junction contained 11 bases not matched to a gene. In germline, CDR1 is SGHTA, CDR2 FQGNSA. CDR3 sequence: CASSFMMGQGVFGYTF. In DNA form, the CDR3 reads TGTGCCAGCAGCTTTATGATGGGACAGGGGGTTTTCGGCTACACCTTC. The full variable domain, in which reference TRBV7-2 and TRBJ1-2 provide the parts outside the CDR3, is GAGVSQSPSNKVTEKGKDVELRCDPISGHTALYWYRQSLGQGLEFLIYFQGNSAPDKSGLPSDRFSAERTGGSVSTLTIQRTQQEDSAVYLCASSFMMGQGVFGYTFGSGTRLTVV.